This T cell receptor beta chain was found in a study of OX40 agonist ivuxolimab in advanced cancers. For the study at large: Each patient was given ivuxolimab into a vein every 2 weeks, at 0.01 to 10 mg/kg. Past anti-PD-1, anti-PD-L1 or anti-CTLA-4 therapy was accepted, and roughly 42% had received some.

This clone is a singleton in its sample. The antigen remains undetermined. Whole-study findings and limits: Doses of 0.1 to 3.0 mg/kg were accompanied by clonal expansion of CD4+ and CD8+ blood T cells by week 6. There were also nonresponders showing low normalized T-cell clonal expansion.

TCRdb's table, derived via immunoSEQ multiplex PCR, lists solely in-frame clones and lacks some. The profile shows over 55,000 clones, about four fifths of them singletons. V was pared by 4 bases and J by 5 bases, with 20 bases between. CDR3 length: 16 residues. Looked up from germline, CDR1 is SGHTA and CDR2 is FQGNSA. The receptor was derived from an adult with an advanced solid tumor such as melanoma, head and neck, liver or kidney cancer. Sequenced here: CD4+ or CD8+ T cells sorted from blood, sampled in a trial of the OX40 agonist ivuxolimab. This rearrangement joins TRBV7-2 to TRBJ2-5; a possible D gene is TRBD2 (5 bases). CDR3 sequence reads: CASSSPLGLAVETQYF. Here the CDR3 DNA reads TGTGCCAGCAGCTCCCCTCTAGGGCTAGCCGTGGAGACCCAGTACTTC.